These 12 T cell receptor beta chains originate from one sample sequenced in a study of cytomegalovirus exposure and HLA in healthy donors. The PCR ran on 60 Vbeta and 13 Jbeta primers. This table comes from immunoSEQ multiplex PCR, and its TCRdb copy is limited to in-frame clones, with some not included. The table shows 100,000 to 150,000 clones, with more than 65% occurring only once. The sample taken for sequencing was PBMCs. These receptors were taken from a woman aged 55-75 years in good health and CMV-seropositive.

The CDR3 sequence is CSAQGWSMNTEAFF. In nucleotides, the CDR3 is TGCAGCGCACAGGGGTGGTCCATGAACACTGAAGCTTTCTTT. The rearrangement uses TRBV29-1 and TRBJ1-1; 7 bases agree with TRBD1. With 7 bases clipped from V and 0 bases from J, the junction kept 8 bases outside the gene matches. The germline V gene has CDR1 SQVTM and CDR2 ANQGSEA. This CDR3 is 14 amino acids long.

The V call is TRBV19, the J call TRBJ1-4, with 11 bases lining up with TRBD1. V was clipped by 4 bases and J by 3 bases; unmatched bases: 10. The germline V gene encodes CDR1 LNHDA and CDR2 SQIVND (reference sequence). The CDR3 spans 18 residues. The CDR3, as DNA: TGTGCCAGTAGTAGTAGGACAGGGGGCGCCTCGTCTAATGAAAAACTGTTTTTT. It translates to CASSSRTGGASSNEKLFF.

This chain uses TRBV10-3 with TRBJ2-7; D ambiguous. Between the trimmed V and J ends, which lost 0 bases and 6 bases, there was a span of 6 bases. The CDR3 runs to 12 residues. Germline values: CDR1 ENHRY, CDR2 SYGVKD. CDR3 loop: CAISESWAEQYF. Here the CDR3 DNA reads TGTGCCATCAGTGAGTCCTGGGCCGAGCAGTACTTC.

V gene TRBV4-1 combines with J gene TRBJ1-1; tentative D call: TRBD1 (6 bases). V lost 2 bases, J lost 3 bases, and 16 bases lay in between. Germline CDR1 reads MGHRA; CDR2 reads YSYEKL. The CDR3 is made up of 16 amino acids. This chain's CDR3 is CASSQYSTGRDTEAFF. The CDR3, as DNA: TGCGCCAGCAGCCAATACTCAACAGGGAGGGACACTGAAGCTTTCTTT.

The V call is TRBV19, the J call TRBJ1-2; TRBD1 matches at 8 bases. Per germline, CDR1 LNHDA and CDR2 SQIVND (reference sequence). CDR3 length: 13 amino acids. Losses at the gene ends were 9 bases for V and 6 bases for J; bases not matched to a gene: 9. CDR3 residues: CASFQGAIDGYTF. The CDR3 DNA reads as TGTGCCAGCTTTCAGGGGGCGATTGATGGCTACACCTTC. Complete variable domain (other parts from reference TRBV19 and TRBJ1-2): DGGITQSPKYLFRKEGQNVTLSCEQNLNHDAMYWYRQDPGQGLRLIYYSQIVNDFQKGDIAEGYSVSREKKESFPLTVTSAQKNPTAFYLCASFQGAIDGYTFGSGTRLTVV.

This clone was seen only a few times. The chain has TRBV6-6 and TRBJ2-1; 7 bases fit TRBD2. CDR1 is MNHNY and CDR2 is SVGAGI in the germline V gene (reference sequence). Germline trimming cut 8 bases from V and 10 bases from J; bases unmatched to any gene: 11. There are 13 residues in the CDR3. The CDR3 nucleotides read TGTGCCAGCGCTACTCTGACTAGCAGCGAGCAGTTCTTC. Translation: CASATLTSSEQFF.

V is TRBV7-9 and J is TRBJ2-1, with 8 bases aligning to TRBD2. This CDR3 is built from 12 residues. V lost 7 bases to trimming and J lost 7 bases; unmatched junction nucleotides: 3. Germline V CDR1 and CDR2: SEHNR, FQNEAQ (reference sequence). The CDR3 protein is CASTRGGNEQFF. CDR3 sequence (DNA): TGTGCCAGCACCCGGGGGGGGAATGAGCAGTTCTTC.

The chain combines TRBV10-3 with TRBJ1-2; D is unresolved. The V and J ends lost 1 base and 8 bases respectively, with 11 bases between them. This CDR3 spans 13 amino acids. CDR1 and CDR2 (germline): ENHRY, SYGVKD. CDR3 bases: TGTGCCATCAGTGAGTTCTCTTCGGGGGGCTACACCTTC. Translating gives CAISEFSSGGYTF.

The CDR3 region is CASSGTALSGYTF. The CDR3 DNA reads TGTGCCAGCAGCGGGACAGCGCTGAGTGGCTACACCTTC. V and J are TRBV5-8 and TRBJ1-2; 7 nucleotides align to TRBD1. With V trimmed by 4 bases and J by 7 bases, 7 bases remained unmatched. The CDR3 consists of 13 residues. CDR1 is SGHTS, CDR2 YDEGEE, per germline.

CDR3 bases: TGTGCCAGCAGCGCGGGGACAGGGGGCATCACTGAAGCTTTCTTT. Its translation: CASSAGTGGITEAFF. The rearrangement joins TRBV9 to TRBJ1-1; 12 nucleotides align to TRBD1. Trimming at V came to 3 bases and at J to 4 bases, leaving 4 bases not matched to a gene. The CDR3 runs to 15 residues. Germline V CDR1 and CDR2: SGDLS, YYNGEE.

The V gene is TRBV2, the J gene TRBJ2-5; tentative D call: TRBD2 (6 bases). Deletions cut 11 bases from V and 3 bases from J, with 13 bases between. This CDR3 contains 12 residues. Germline CDR1 SNHLY, CDR2 FYNNEI. The CDR3 loop is CASSSGEETQYF. CDR3 DNA: TGTGCCTCCAGTTCGGGGGAAGAGACCCAGTACTTC.

The gene calls are TRBV7-3 and TRBJ2-2, with D tentatively TRBD2 (5 bases). The V gene's germline CDR1 is SGHTA and CDR2 FQGTGA. The ends were cut back, 5 bases at V and 6 bases at J, with 10 bases in the middle. There are 13 residues in the CDR3. The CDR3 is CASSLYSAGELFF. The CDR3 bases are TGTGCCAGCAGCCTATATAGCGCCGGGGAGCTGTTTTTT.